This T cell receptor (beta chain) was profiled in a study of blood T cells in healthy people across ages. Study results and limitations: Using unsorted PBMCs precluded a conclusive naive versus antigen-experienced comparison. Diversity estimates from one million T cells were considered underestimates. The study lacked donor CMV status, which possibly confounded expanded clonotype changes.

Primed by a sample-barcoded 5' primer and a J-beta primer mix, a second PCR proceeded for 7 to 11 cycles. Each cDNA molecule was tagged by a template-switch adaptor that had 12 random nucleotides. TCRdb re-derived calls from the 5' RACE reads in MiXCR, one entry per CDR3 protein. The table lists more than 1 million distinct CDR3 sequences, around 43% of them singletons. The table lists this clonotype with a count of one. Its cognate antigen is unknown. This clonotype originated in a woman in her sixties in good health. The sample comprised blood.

The CDR3 loop reads CASSLGPFSQPYEQYF. The CDR3 DNA reads TGCGCCAGCAGCTTGGGCCCCTTCTCCCAGCCTTACGAGCAGTACTTC. This chain links TRBV5-1 with TRBJ2-7; D is uncertain. The V and J ends lost 0 bases and 4 bases respectively, with 17 bases between them. Looked up from germline, CDR1 is SGHRS and CDR2 is YFSETQ. The CDR3 consists of 16 residues.